This T cell receptor (beta chain) stems from a study of cytomegalovirus exposure and HLA in healthy donors. At the level of the study: A later analysis reported the 120 or so validation repertoires used the same platform as the 550 to 700 first-cohort repertoires.

V lost 6 bases and J lost 5; bases outside the gene matches: 9. The CDR3 is made up of 14 amino acids. Germline V gene data show CDR1 as WNHNN and CDR2 as SYGVQD (reference sequence). Notes on the study in general: The finding came from a later analysis; first-cohort TCR clusters tended to co-occur in the roughly 120 validation repertoires.

Sequencing used immunoSEQ multiplex PCR; TCRdb keeps in-frame clones, though not all of them. This sample has around 150,000 clones, with 88% found just once. The validation cohort, a group of over a hundred subjects, included the donors and was separate from the approximately 650-subject first cohort. In the case of this clone: The antigen is unknown.

The sequenced sample consisted of PBMCs. This TCR was recovered from a woman aged 18 to 35 in good health and CMV-seropositive. V gene TRBV10-1 combines with J gene TRBJ1-1; 7 bases line up with TRBD1. This chain's CDR3 is CASSRLKTGTEAFF. In DNA, the CDR3 is TGCGCCAGCAGCCGCCTAAAGACAGGGACTGAAGCTTTCTTT.